A selection of T cell receptor beta chains follows, all from one sample in a study of T cell repertoires in cytomegalovirus infection. Their antigen targets remain unknown. TCRdb redid the calling of the reads with MiXCR, one entry per CDR3 protein. This table has about 920,000 distinct CDR3 sequences, around 30% appearing once. The sequenced sample was cultured CD8+ T cells from PBMCs, obtained from culture after CMV antigen stimulation. The receptors stem from a human donor in good health (CMV status not recorded). Some clones in this sample may be carry-over from other donors' samples. Each CDR3 is given with its conserved first and last residue. A D gene is named only where the DNA matches it firmly. Clone size appears in some rows only: once, few, many, or a class for an expanded clone.

D gene	V gene	clone size	J gene	CDR3 protein	CDR3 DNA
.	TRBV2	many	TRBJ1-1	CASNPRGVWAFF	TGTGCCAGCAACCCGAGAGGGGTATGGGCTTTCTTT
TRBD1	TRBV12-3/TRBV12-4	.	TRBJ1-5	CASSSGTGAYNQPQHF	TGTGCCAGCAGCTCCGGGACAGGGGCCTACAATCAGCCCCAGCATTTT
.	TRBV5-3	.	TRBJ1-1	CASTRYEAFF	TGTGCCAGCACCCGATATGAAGCTTTCTTT
.	TRBV2	few	TRBJ2-5	CASILLGGGETQYF	TGTGCCAGCATCCTCCTAGGGGGAGGGGAGACCCAGTACTTC
.	TRBV5-1	.	TRBJ1-1	CASSLFTPNTEAFF	TGCGCCAGCAGCTTATTCACACCGAACACTGAAGCTTTCTTT
.	TRBV7-2	few	TRBJ2-2	CASSLARVVSTGELFF	TGTGCCAGCAGCTTAGCCAGGGTAGTGAGCACCGGGGAGCTGTTTTTT
.	TRBV28	few	TRBJ1-6	CASSLWGADNSPLHF	TGTGCCAGCAGTTTATGGGGGGCTGATAATTCACCCCTCCACTTT
TRBD1	TRBV7-9	.	TRBJ1-1	CASRTARDRDKEAFF	TGTGCCAGCAGAACTGCACGGGACAGGGATAAAGAAGCTTTCTTT
TRBD1	TRBV7-9	many	TRBJ2-7	CASSLVKGAYEQYF	TGTGCCAGCAGCTTAGTAAAGGGGGCGTACGAGCAGTACTTC
.	TRBV5-1	once	TRBJ2-2	CASSNRGGDTGELFF	TGCGCCAGCAGTAACAGGGGGGGCGACACCGGGGAGCTGTTTTTT
TRBD2	TRBV10-3	.	TRBJ2-7	CAIRNPGTSGPNSYEQYF	TGTGCCATCAGGAATCCAGGGACTAGCGGGCCCAACTCCTACGAGCAGTACTTC
.	TRBV7-2	many	TRBJ1-1	CASSLGQVGRDEAFF	TGTGCCAGCAGCTTAGGACAGGTGGGTCGTGATGAAGCTTTCTTT
.	TRBV5-6	few	TRBJ2-2	CASSWLQGPGELFF	TGTGCCAGCAGCTGGTTACAGGGTCCCGGGGAGCTGTTTTTT
.	TRBV5-4	.	TRBJ2-1	CASSLAGTREDNEQFF	TGTGCCAGCAGCTTGGCCGGGACCCGCGAGGATAATGAGCAGTTCTTC
.	TRBV28	few	TRBJ1-5	CASNPIPTGKPQHF	TGTGCCAGCAACCCCATTCCTACAGGGAAGCCCCAGCATTTT
TRBD2	TRBV27	.	TRBJ2-1	CASRFGGDNEQFF	TGTGCCAGTCGGTTCGGGGGGGACAATGAGCAGTTCTTC
.	TRBV27	few	TRBJ2-3	CASSPFRGVTDTQYF	TGTGCCAGCAGCCCATTTCGGGGCGTCACAGATACGCAGTATTTT
.	TRBV7-4	.	TRBJ1-1	CASRGKGDKTSEAFF	TGTGCCAGCAGAGGAAAGGGGGATAAAACTAGTGAAGCTTTCTTT
.	TRBV14	few	TRBJ2-7	CASSQEASSYEQYF	TGTGCCAGCAGCCAAGAGGCCAGCTCCTACGAGCAGTACTTC
TRBD2	TRBV27	.	TRBJ2-7	CASSPSPWTSGGIYEQYF	TGTGCCAGCAGTCCTTCCCCCTGGACTAGCGGGGGGATCTACGAGCAGTACTTC
TRBD2	TRBV6-1	few	TRBJ2-1	CASSQTSGGHSSYNEQFF	TGTGCCAGCAGCCAGACTAGCGGGGGGCACAGCTCCTACAATGAGCAGTTCTTC
.	TRBV7-4	.	TRBJ2-3	CASSLAGGLFSADTQYF	TGTGCCAGCAGCTTAGCGGGGGGGCTGTTTTCCGCAGATACGCAGTATTTT
.	TRBV6-2/TRBV6-3	.	TRBJ1-5	CASVTSGQPQHF	TGTGCCAGCGTTACCTCGGGTCAGCCCCAGCATTTT
.	TRBV7-2	many	TRBJ2-5	CASSPGTSDVETQYF	TGTGCCAGCAGCCCCGGGACATCGGATGTGGAGACCCAGTACTTC
TRBD1	TRBV19	.	TRBJ1-1	CASRDRGLEGAFF	TGTGCCAGTAGGGACAGGGGGCTAGAAGGAGCTTTCTTT
TRBD2	TRBV27	.	TRBJ2-1	CASSFLAGDNEQFF	TGTGCCAGCAGTTTCCTAGCGGGGGACAATGAGCAGTTCTTC
.	TRBV7-2	few	TRBJ2-1	CAGGTGLPGDEQFF	TGTGCCGGGGGCACGGGGCTTCCGGGGGATGAGCAGTTCTTC
TRBD1	TRBV10-3	.	TRBJ2-7	CAIMGTEYEQYF	TGTGCCATCATGGGGACAGAGTACGAGCAGTACTTC
TRBD1	TRBV2	few	TRBJ1-3	CASNLPTGTGNTIYF	TGTGCCAGCAACCTGCCGACAGGGACTGGAAACACCATATATTTT
.	TRBV7-8	many	TRBJ2-2	CAAGRKGPGELFF	TGTGCTGCGGGGCGAAAGGGGCCCGGGGAGCTGTTTTTT
.	TRBV19	many	TRBJ1-1	CASSSGEAFF	TGTGCCAGTAGTTCCGGTGAAGCTTTCTTT
.	TRBV6-5	.	TRBJ2-4	CASSPGSKNIQYF	TGTGCCAGCAGTCCAGGGTCCAAAAACATTCAGTACTTC
.	TRBV27	few	TRBJ2-5	CASSRLRKMATQYF	TGTGCCAGCAGTCGCCTAAGGAAAATGGCGACCCAGTACTTC
.	TRBV5-8	.	TRBJ2-7	CASSFRLKGPKEQYF	TGTGCCAGCAGCTTTCGCTTGAAAGGACCGAAAGAGCAGTACTTC
.	TRBV4-2	.	TRBJ1-2	CASSQEQRNYGYTF	TGTGCCAGCAGCCAAGAACAACGGAACTATGGCTACACCTTC
.	TRBV27	.	TRBJ2-1	CASSLYRRYNEQFF	TGTGCCAGCAGTTTATACAGGAGATACAATGAGCAGTTCTTC
TRBD1	TRBV25-1	many	TRBJ1-3	CASSESAYPGQIGNTIYF	TGTGCCAGCAGTGAATCTGCTTACCCGGGACAGATCGGAAACACCATATATTTT
.	TRBV12-3/TRBV12-4	.	TRBJ1-1	CASTPSELGLQFF	TGTGCCAGCACTCCTAGCGAGTTAGGCCTTCAGTTCTTT
.	TRBV6-5	.	TRBJ1-1	CASSYSDLNTEAFF	TGTGCCAGCAGTTACTCCGATTTGAACACTGAAGCTTTCTTT
TRBD1	TRBV6-6	.	TRBJ1-5	CASSKLAGGAQPQHF	TGTGCCAGCAGTAAACTGGCAGGGGGGGCTCAGCCCCAGCATTTT
.	TRBV9	.	TRBJ1-1	CASSDGWGPNTEAFF	TGTGCCAGCAGCGACGGCTGGGGGCCCAACACTGAAGCTTTCTTT
.	TRBV6-6	few	TRBJ2-5	CASSYVQGPGETQYF	TGTGCCAGCAGTTACGTCCAGGGACCGGGAGAGACCCAGTACTTC
.	TRBV15	.	TRBJ1-4	CATSRVLPANEKLFF	TGTGCCACCAGCAGAGTGTTACCGGCTAATGAAAAACTGTTTTTT
.	TRBV28	.	TRBJ1-2	CASSLDSLTNYGYTF	TGTGCCAGCAGTTTAGATAGTCTTACTAACTATGGCTACACCTTC
.	TRBV7-2	.	TRBJ1-2	CASSLVGFGYTF	TGTGCCAGCAGCTTAGTAGGGTTCGGCTACACCTTC
.	TRBV6-5	.	TRBJ1-5	CASSLGPQQPQHF	TGTGCCAGCAGTTTGGGACCGCAACAGCCCCAGCATTTT
.	TRBV7-9	.	TRBJ1-5	CASSQQDSNQPQHF	TGTGCCAGCAGCCAGCAAGATAGCAATCAGCCCCAGCATTTT
TRBD2	TRBV5-6	.	TRBJ2-1	CASSKASSGGIHEQFF	TGTGCCAGCAGCAAGGCGTCTAGCGGGGGTATCCATGAGCAGTTCTTC